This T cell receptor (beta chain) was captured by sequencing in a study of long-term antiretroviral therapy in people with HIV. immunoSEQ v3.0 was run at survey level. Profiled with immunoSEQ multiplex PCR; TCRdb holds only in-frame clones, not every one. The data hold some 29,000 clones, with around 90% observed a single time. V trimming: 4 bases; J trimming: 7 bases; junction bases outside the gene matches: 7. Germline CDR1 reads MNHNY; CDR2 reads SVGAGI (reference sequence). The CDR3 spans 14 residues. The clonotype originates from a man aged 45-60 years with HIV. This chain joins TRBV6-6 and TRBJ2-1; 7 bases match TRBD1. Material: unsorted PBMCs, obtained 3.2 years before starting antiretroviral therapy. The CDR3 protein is CASSSRGSRNEQFF. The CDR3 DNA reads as TGTGCCAGCAGTTCCAGGGGGTCTAGAAATGAGCAGTTCTTC.